What follows are 10 T cell receptor beta chains derived from one specimen sequenced in a study of cytomegalovirus exposure and HLA in healthy donors (dated by TCRdb to the late 2010s). Library generation was performed with the immunoSEQ multiplex PCR assay. The multiplex PCR relied on a mix of 60 forward primers for TCR Vbeta segments and 13 reverse primers for TCR Jbeta segments. As stored in TCRdb, this immuneACCESS dataset retains in-frame rearrangements with V and J assigned. A fraction of the clones does not appear; measured against another copy, unresolved V genes explain less than half of the discrepancy, and the remainder lacks a known reason. The sample profile shows approximately 150,000 clones; 70% to 80% of them were found once. The ten most abundant clones make up about 15% of the sample. The sequencing input was PBMCs. The receptors shown here come from a woman aged 40 to 50 in good health and CMV-seronegative.

J is TRBJ2-3 and V is TRBV23-1; 8 bases map to TRBD2. TRBV23-1 carries the ORF label, with uncertain function. CDR3 size: 14 residues. V dropped 11 bases and J dropped 6; count of bases not matched to a gene: 13. CDR3 protein: CARTPRTGGDTQYF. The CDR3 DNA reads TGCGCCCGAACCCCCAGGACGGGGGGGGATACGCAGTATTTT.

The chain couples TRBV9 to TRBJ2-1, with 8 positions matching TRBD1. The trim removed 4 bases at V and 9 bases at J, leaving 3 bases unmatched. Germline V gene data show CDR1 as SGDLS and CDR2 as YYNGEE. This CDR3 has 12 amino acids. CDR3: CASSPDRGEQFF. As DNA, the CDR3 is TGTGCCAGCAGCCCCGACAGGGGTGAGCAGTTCTTC.

This clone was seen a few times. J is TRBJ1-5 and V is TRBV7-9; D is ambiguous. Trimming removed 3 bases from V and 3 bases from J, with 6 bases in between. The CDR3 runs to 13 residues. Germline CDR1 SEHNR, CDR2 FQNEAQ (reference sequence). CDR3 in DNA: TGTGCCAGCAGCTTTACTTCCAATCAGCCCCAGCATTTT. Its translation is CASSFTSNQPQHF.

This chain links TRBV4-1 with TRBJ1-1, with a tentative D call TRBD1 (5 bases). The CDR3 covers 17 residues. Trimming took off 1 base at V and 2 bases at J, with 17 bases between the two ends. CDR1 MGHRA and CDR2 YSYEKL come from the germline V gene. The CDR3 is CASSQVSRVGGNTEAFF. The CDR3, as DNA: TGCGCCAGCAGCCAAGTCTCCAGGGTGGGTGGCAACACTGAAGCTTTCTTT.

In its sample, this clone was seen a few times. This chain joins TRBV4-1 and TRBJ2-3; D call uncertain. The CDR3 length is 15 residues. V lost 1 base to trimming and J lost 1 base, with 9 bases between them. Germline V gene lookup returns CDR1 MGHRA and CDR2 YSYEKL. The CDR3 loop is CASSQVGSGTDTQYF. The CDR3 coding sequence is TGCGCCAGCAGCCAAGTCGGGTCGGGCACAGATACGCAGTATTTT.

The rearrangement links TRBV19 to TRBJ1-2; D remains ambiguous. V was clipped by 9 bases and J by 3 bases, with 14 bases between them. Germline CDR1 reads LNHDA; CDR2 reads SQIVND (reference sequence). This CDR3 has 13 amino acids. The CDR3 DNA reads as TGTGCCAGCAGTCCAGACTGGGACTATGGCTACACCTTC. This translates into CASSPDWDYGYTF. The whole variable domain, remainder taken from reference TRBV19 and TRBJ1-2, is DGGITQSPKYLFRKEGQNVTLSCEQNLNHDAMYWYRQDPGQGLRLIYYSQIVNDFQKGDIAEGYSVSREKKESFPLTVTSAQKNPTAFYLCASSPDWDYGYTFGSGTRLTVV.

V gene TRBV7-3 combines with J gene TRBJ2-3; 10 nucleotides match TRBD1. CDR1 is SGHTA and CDR2 is FQGTGA in the germline V gene. The CDR3 has 16 amino acids. V gave up 4 bases and J gave up 4 bases; unmatched junction bases: 8. This chain's CDR3 is CASSYGLGQGADTQYF. The CDR3 nucleotides are TGTGCCAGCAGCTACGGTCTAGGACAGGGGGCAGATACGCAGTATTTT.

This clone turned up a few times. The CDR3 DNA reads as TGTGCCAGCATGTCCCGGGACTCAGAGACCCAGTACTTC. This codes for CASMSRDSETQYF. The chain recombines TRBV18 with TRBJ2-5, with a tentative D call TRBD2 (6 bases). Between the trimmed V and J ends, which lost 8 bases and 4 bases, there was a span of 14 bases. The CDR3 consists of 13 residues. Germline V gene sequence: CDR1 KGHSH, CDR2 LQKENI.

The chain joins TRBV7-9 to TRBJ1-1; D possibly corresponds to TRBD1 (5 bases). The germline gives CDR1 SEHNR, CDR2 FQNEAQ (reference sequence). The CDR3 consists of 12 residues. V dropped 1 base and J dropped 6 bases, with 6 bases sitting between them. CDR3 protein: CASSLEGAEAFF. For the CDR3, the DNA is TGTGCCAGCAGCTTAGAAGGGGCTGAAGCTTTCTTT.

CDR3 nucleotides: TGTGCCAGCAGCCTCGCACCGGACAATGAGCAGTTCTTC. Translation: CASSLAPDNEQFF. The chain links TRBV5-4 to TRBJ2-1, with unresolved D. This CDR3 spans 13 amino acids. The V gene's germline CDR1 is SGHNT and CDR2 YYREEE (reference sequence). V lost 4 bases to trimming and J lost 5 bases, with 10 bases between them.